A selection of T cell receptor beta chains follows, all from one sample in a study of vaccination effects on CD4 cells after COVID-19. These receptors' targets are unknown. Profiling relied on immunoSEQ multiplex PCR, and the TCRdb table lists in-frame clones only, not all of them. Altogether about 24,000 clones are present, approximately 69% being singletons, with the ten largest covering less than 3.5%. This specimen consisted of CD4+ T cells from PBMCs cultured with SARS-CoV-2 spike peptides, obtained before COVID-19 vaccination. These receptors originate from a human donor who received a COVID-19 vaccine. Both conserved end residues are part of each CDR3. Fields, in order: D gene, V gene, J gene, clone size, CDR3 DNA, CDR3 protein. A D gene is named only where the DNA matches it firmly. Size values are once, few and many counts, or a class for expanded clones, and some rows have none.

>-|TRBV24-1|TRBJ2-3|-
TGTGCCACCAGTGGCGCAGGGGGGTCGGATACGCAGTATTTT
CATSGAGGSDTQYF
>-|TRBV5-6|TRBJ1-5|-
TGTGCCAGCAGCTTGGGAGGGGCGAGACTTATGCCCCAGCATTTT
CASSLGGARLMPQHF
>TRBD1|TRBV10-3|TRBJ1-3|-
TGTGCCATCAGTGAGAGGACAGGAGGGGGAAACACCATATATTTT
CAISERTGGGNTIYF
>-|TRBV6-5|TRBJ1-2|-
TGTGCCAGCAGCCCCGGCAAAGACTATGGCTACACCTTC
CASSPGKDYGYTF
>TRBD1|TRBV6-4|TRBJ1-1|-
TGTGCCAGCAGGCTAGAAGACAGGGGGCCGAGCACTGAAGCTTTCTTT
CASRLEDRGPSTEAFF
>TRBD1|TRBV18|TRBJ1-2|-
TGTGCCAGCTCACCTACGGACAGGGGCTATGGCTACACCTTC
CASSPTDRGYGYTF
>-|TRBV7-8|TRBJ1-2|-
TGTGCCAGCAGCCCGGGACGAGGGCCTAACTATGGCTACACCTTC
CASSPGRGPNYGYTF
>-|TRBV6-4|TRBJ2-3|-
TGTGCCAGCAGTCGCACCGGGACTAGCACAGATACGCAGTATTTT
CASSRTGTSTDTQYF
>-|TRBV4-2|TRBJ1-1|-
TGTGCCAGCAGCCAAGGTGGCAGGGTGGATGAAGCTTTCTTT
CASSQGGRVDEAFF
>-|TRBV4-2|TRBJ1-2|-
TGTGCCAGCAGCCAGTCCGGGACGGTAAATGGCTACACCTTC
CASSQSGTVNGYTF
>-|TRBV5-4|TRBJ2-5|-
TGTGCCAGCAGCTTGGCGCAGGGCGAAGAGACCCAGTACTTC
CASSLAQGEETQYF
>-|TRBV5-4|TRBJ2-5|once
TGTGCCAGCAGCTTGGCCGTTGTGGTACGGGAGCAAGAGACCCAGTACTTC
CASSLAVVVREQETQYF
>-|TRBV27|TRBJ1-6|-
TGTGCCAGCAGACCTTCCGGGACCTATAATTCACCCCTCCACTTT
CASRPSGTYNSPLHF
>TRBD2|TRBV6-5|TRBJ2-3|-
TGTGCCAGCAGGGTTAGCGGGGGGAGTGATACGCAGTATTTT
CASRVSGGSDTQYF
>TRBD1|TRBV19|TRBJ1-2|-
TGTGCCAGTAGTATAGGTGCAGGGGGCGTCGTGGATGGCTACACCTTC
CASSIGAGGVVDGYTF
>TRBD2|TRBV5-1|TRBJ2-3|-
TGCGCCAGCAGCGAGAGGACTAGCGGGAGGTTCGGTACGCAGTATTTT
CASSERTSGRFGTQYF
>-|TRBV5-1|TRBJ1-1|-
TGCGCCAGCAGCTTGATGGTTGACTCGGTATGGAACACTGAAGCTTTCTTT
CASSLMVDSVWNTEAFF
>-|TRBV18|TRBJ1-6|-
TGTGCCAGCTCCTTTGGCAGGGAGTTGGATTCACCCCTCCACTTT
CASSFGRELDSPLHF
>TRBD1|TRBV6-5|TRBJ2-7|-
TGTGCCAGCAGTTACTCCGGGACAGGGGACATCTACGAGCAGTACTTC
CASSYSGTGDIYEQYF
>TRBD2|TRBV10-3|TRBJ2-1|once
TGTGCCATCAGTGACCTAGCGGGAGTCGTGGGCAATGAGCAGTTCTTC
CAISDLAGVVGNEQFF
>TRBD2|TRBV7-9|TRBJ2-5|-
TGTGCCAGCGGGACGGGAGGGTACCAAGAGACCCAGTACTTC
CASGTGGYQETQYF